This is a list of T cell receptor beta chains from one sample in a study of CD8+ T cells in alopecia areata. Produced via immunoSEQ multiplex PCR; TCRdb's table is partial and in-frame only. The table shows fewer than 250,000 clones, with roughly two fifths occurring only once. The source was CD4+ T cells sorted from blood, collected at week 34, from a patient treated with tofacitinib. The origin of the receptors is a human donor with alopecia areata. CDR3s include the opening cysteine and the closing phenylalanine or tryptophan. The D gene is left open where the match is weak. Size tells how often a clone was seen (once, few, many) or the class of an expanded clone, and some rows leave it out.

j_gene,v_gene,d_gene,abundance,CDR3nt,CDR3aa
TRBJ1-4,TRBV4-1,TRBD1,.,TGCGCCAGCAGCCAATCCGGGACAGGGAATGAAAAACTGTTTTTT,CASSQSGTGNEKLFF
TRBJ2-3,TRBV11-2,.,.,TGTGCCAGCAGCTTTAGAGGATCAGATACGCAGTATTTT,CASSFRGSDTQYF
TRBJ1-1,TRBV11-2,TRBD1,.,TGTGCCAGCAGCTCGACCGGGACAGTGAACACTGAAGCTTTCTTT,CASSSTGTVNTEAFF
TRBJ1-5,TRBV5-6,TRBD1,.,TGTGCCAGCAGCTTTTTACAGGGGAAGGACAATCAGCCCCAGCATTTT,CASSFLQGKDNQPQHF
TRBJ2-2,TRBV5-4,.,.,TGTGCCAGCAGCACCAAAGAGAGGAACACCGGGGAGCTGTTTTTT,CASSTKERNTGELFF
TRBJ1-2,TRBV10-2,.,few,TGCGCCAGCAGTGATCGCGACTATGGCTACACCTTC,CASSDRDYGYTF
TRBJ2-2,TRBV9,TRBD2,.,TGTGCCAGCAGCGTCACCGCGGGAGGATCCACCGGGGAGCTGTTTTTT,CASSVTAGGSTGELFF
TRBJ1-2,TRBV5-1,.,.,TGCGCCAGCAGCTTGGCCGGCAGGCAGAACTATGGCTACACCTTC,CASSLAGRQNYGYTF
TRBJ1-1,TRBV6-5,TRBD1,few,TGTGCCAGCAGGTCCCGGACAGGTGAAGCTTTCTTT,CASRSRTGEAFF
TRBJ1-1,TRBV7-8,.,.,TGTGCCAGCAGCTTAGGCTCTACAGGGACTGAAGCTTTCTTT,CASSLGSTGTEAFF
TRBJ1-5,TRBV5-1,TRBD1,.,TGCGCCAGCAGCCTAGCGGGACAGAGATATCAGCCCCAGCATTTT,CASSLAGQRYQPQHF
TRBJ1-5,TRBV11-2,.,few,TGTGCCAGCAGCTTAGGTATTCAGGGCAATCAGCCCCAGCATTTT,CASSLGIQGNQPQHF